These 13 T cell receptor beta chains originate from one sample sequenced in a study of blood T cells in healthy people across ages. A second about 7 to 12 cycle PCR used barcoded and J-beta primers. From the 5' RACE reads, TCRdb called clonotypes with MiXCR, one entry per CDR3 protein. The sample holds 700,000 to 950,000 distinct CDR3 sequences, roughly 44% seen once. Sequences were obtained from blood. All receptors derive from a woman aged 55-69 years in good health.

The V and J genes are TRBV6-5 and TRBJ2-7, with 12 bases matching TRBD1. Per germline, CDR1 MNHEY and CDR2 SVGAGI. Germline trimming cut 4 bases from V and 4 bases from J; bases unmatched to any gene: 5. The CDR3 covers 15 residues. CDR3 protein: CASSSGTGGKYEQYF. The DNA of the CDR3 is TGTGCCAGCAGTTCCGGGACAGGGGGCAAGTACGAGCAGTACTTC.

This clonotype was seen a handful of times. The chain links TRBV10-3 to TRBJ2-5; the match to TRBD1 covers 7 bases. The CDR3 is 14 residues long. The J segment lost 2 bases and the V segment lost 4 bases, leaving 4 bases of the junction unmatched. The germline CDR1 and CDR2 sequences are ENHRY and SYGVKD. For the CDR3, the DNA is TGTGCCATCAGTGCTTGGACAGGACAAGAGACCCAGTACTTC. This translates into CAISAWTGQETQYF.

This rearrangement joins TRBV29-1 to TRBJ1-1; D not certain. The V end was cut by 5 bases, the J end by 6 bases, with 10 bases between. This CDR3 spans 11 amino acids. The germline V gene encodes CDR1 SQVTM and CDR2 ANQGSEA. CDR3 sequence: CSVFEVPEAFF. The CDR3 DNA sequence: TGCAGCGTTTTTGAGGTTCCTGAAGCTTTCTTT.

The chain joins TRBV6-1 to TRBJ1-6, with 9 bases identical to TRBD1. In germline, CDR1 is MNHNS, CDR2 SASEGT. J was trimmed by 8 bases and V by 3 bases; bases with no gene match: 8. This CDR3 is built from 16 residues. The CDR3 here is CASSEGAGTGHSPLHF. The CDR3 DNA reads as TGTGCCAGCAGTGAGGGGGCCGGGACAGGGCATTCACCCCTCCACTTT.

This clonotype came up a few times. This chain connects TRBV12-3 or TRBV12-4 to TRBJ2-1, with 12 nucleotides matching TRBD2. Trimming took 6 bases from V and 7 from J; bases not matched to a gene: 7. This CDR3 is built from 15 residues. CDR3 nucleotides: TGTGCCAGCAGACCTAGCGGGAGGGCCGGTAATGAGCAGTTCTTC. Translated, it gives CASRPSGRAGNEQFF.

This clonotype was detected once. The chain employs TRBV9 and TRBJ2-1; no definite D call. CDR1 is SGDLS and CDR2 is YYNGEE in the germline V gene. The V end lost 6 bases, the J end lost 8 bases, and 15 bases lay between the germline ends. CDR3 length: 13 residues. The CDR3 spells CASTGYGRDEQFF. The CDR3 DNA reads TGTGCCAGCACCGGATATGGACGCGATGAGCAGTTCTTC. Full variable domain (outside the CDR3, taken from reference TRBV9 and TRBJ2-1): DSGVTQTPKHLITATGQRVTLRCSPRSGDLSVYWYQQSLDQGLQFLIQYYNGEERAKGNILERFSAQQFPDLHSELNLSSLELGDSALYFCASTGYGRDEQFFGPGTRLTVL.

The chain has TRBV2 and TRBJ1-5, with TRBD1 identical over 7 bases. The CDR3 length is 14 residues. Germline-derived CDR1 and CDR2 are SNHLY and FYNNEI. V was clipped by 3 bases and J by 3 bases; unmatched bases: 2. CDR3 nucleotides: TGTGCCAGCAGTGAGGGACAGCTCAATCAGCCCCAGCATTTT. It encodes CASSEGQLNQPQHF.

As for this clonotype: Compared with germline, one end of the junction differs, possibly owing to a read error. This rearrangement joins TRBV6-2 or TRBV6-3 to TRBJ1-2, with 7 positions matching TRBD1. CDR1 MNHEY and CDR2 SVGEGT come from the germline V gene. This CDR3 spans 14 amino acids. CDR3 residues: CASSRDSFLYGHTF. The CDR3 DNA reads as TGTGCCAGCAGTCGGGACAGTTTTCTCTATGGCCACACCTTC.

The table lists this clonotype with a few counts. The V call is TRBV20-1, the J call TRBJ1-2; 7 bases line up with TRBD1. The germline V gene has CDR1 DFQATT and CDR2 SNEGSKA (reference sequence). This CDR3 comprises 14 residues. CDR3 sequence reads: CSLQNRGLNYGYTF. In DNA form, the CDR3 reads TGCAGCCTTCAGAACAGGGGCCTTAACTATGGCTACACCTTC.

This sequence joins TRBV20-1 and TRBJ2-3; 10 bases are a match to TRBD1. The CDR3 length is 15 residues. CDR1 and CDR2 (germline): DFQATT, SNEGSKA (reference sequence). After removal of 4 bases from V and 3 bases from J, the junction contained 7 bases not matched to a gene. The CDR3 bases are TGCAGTGCTACTTTTTCGGGACAGGGGACAGATACGCAGTATTTT. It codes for CSATFSGQGTDTQYF.

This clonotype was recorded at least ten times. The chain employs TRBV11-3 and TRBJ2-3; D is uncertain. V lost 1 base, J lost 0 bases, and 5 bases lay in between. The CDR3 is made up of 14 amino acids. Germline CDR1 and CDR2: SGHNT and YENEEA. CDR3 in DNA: TGTGCCAGCAGCTTAGGTTCTAGCACAGATACGCAGTATTTT. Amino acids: CASSLGSSTDTQYF.

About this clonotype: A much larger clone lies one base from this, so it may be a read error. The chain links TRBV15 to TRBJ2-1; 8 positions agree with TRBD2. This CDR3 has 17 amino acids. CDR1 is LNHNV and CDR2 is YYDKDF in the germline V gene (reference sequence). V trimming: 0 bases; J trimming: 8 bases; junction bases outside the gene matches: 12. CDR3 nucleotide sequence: TGTGCCACCAGCAGAGAATCCAGCGGGAGAGGTTACGATGAGCAGTTCTTC. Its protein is CATSRESSGRGYDEQFF.

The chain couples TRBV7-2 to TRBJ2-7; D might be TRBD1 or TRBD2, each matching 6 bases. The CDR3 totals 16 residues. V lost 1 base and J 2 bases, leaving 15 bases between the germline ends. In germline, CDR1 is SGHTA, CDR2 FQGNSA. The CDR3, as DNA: TGTGCCAGCAGCTTAGTGTTGGGGGGCCTTACCTACGAGCAGTACTTC. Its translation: CASSLVLGGLTYEQYF.